The T cell receptor (beta chain) described here comes from a study of T cells in Graves' hyperthyroidism and ophthalmopathy. In the case of this clonotype: The germline gene is not matched at one end of the junction; a read error may be the cause.

TCR beta CDR3 sequences were amplified from RNA transcripts. TCR CDR3 underwent first-round RT-PCR with the HTBI primer set. TCRdb re-analysed the multiplex PCR reads in MiXCR, keeping a single row per CDR3 protein. Here the sample spans around 700,000 distinct CDR3 sequences, about a third being singletons. The CDR3 loop spans 9 amino acids. CDR1 is DFQATT, CDR2 SNEGSKA, per germline (reference sequence). Sequences were obtained from blood. The TCR sequence derives from a woman aged 40 to 50 with Graves' hyperthyroidism. The chain combines TRBV20-1 with TRBJ2-5; D is unclear. This CDR3 is CSARESRDF. Written as DNA, the CDR3 is TGCAGTGCTAGAGAGTCCCGGGACTTC.